The 16 T cell receptor beta chains below were found in one sample sequenced in a study of cytomegalovirus exposure and HLA in healthy donors. PCR used 60 Vbeta primers and 13 Jbeta primers. The table came from immunoSEQ multiplex PCR; TCRdb's copy has only in-frame clones and leaves some out. This table holds 140,000 to 150,000 clones. The sample consisted of PBMCs. These receptors were collected from a male donor in good health and CMV-seronegative.

The CDR3 reads CASSVTGETQYF. CDR3 DNA sequence: TGCGCCAGCAGCGTGACAGGGGAGACCCAGTACTTC. The rearrangement uses TRBV5-1 and TRBJ2-5; 7 bases fit TRBD1. Germline V gene sequence: CDR1 SGHRS, CDR2 YFSETQ. The length of the CDR3 is 12 residues. The ends lost 4 bases at V and 5 bases at J; junction bases unmatched: 2. The complete variable domain, with remaining parts taken from reference TRBV5-1 and TRBJ2-5, reads KAGVTQTPRYLIKTRGQQVTLSCSPISGHRSVSWYQQTPGQGLQFLFEYFSETQRNKGNFPGRFSGRQFSNSRSEMNVSTLELGDSALYLCASSVTGETQYFGPGTRLLVL.

This chain links TRBV9 with TRBJ2-5; D unclear. Germline values: CDR1 SGDLS, CDR2 YYNGEE. The CDR3 consists of 13 residues. Trimming took off 4 bases at V and 2 bases at J, with 9 bases between the two ends. The CDR3 here is CASSPHSQETQYF. CDR3 DNA sequence: TGTGCCAGCAGCCCACACAGTCAAGAGACCCAGTACTTC. The variable domain in full, with the rest retrieved from reference TRBV9 and TRBJ2-5, is DSGVTQTPKHLITATGQRVTLRCSPRSGDLSVYWYQQSLDQGLQFLIQYYNGEERAKGNILERFSAQQFPDLHSELNLSSLELGDSALYFCASSPHSQETQYFGPGTRLLVL.

The genes are TRBV4-1 and TRBJ1-1; D is possibly TRBD1 (6 bases). The V and J ends lost 0 bases and 5 bases respectively, with 16 bases between them. Looked up from germline, CDR1 is MGHRA and CDR2 is YSYEKL. The CDR3 contains 16 residues. The CDR3 sequence: CASSQDLLEGVTEAFF. The CDR3 DNA follows: TGCGCCAGCAGCCAAGATCTATTAGAGGGGGTAACTGAAGCTTTCTTT.

Written as DNA, the CDR3 is TGCGCCAGCAGAGAGATTACCGGGACTAGCGGGAGCAGGGGCCTGGTCGGGGAGCTGTTTTTT. Encoded protein: CASREITGTSGSRGLVGELFF. The J gene is TRBJ2-2, the V gene TRBV10-2, with 14 bases lining up with TRBD2. The junction had 22 bases not matched to a gene; V was cut back by 6 bases and J by 7 bases. Germline V gene data show CDR1 as WSHSY and CDR2 as SAAADI. This CDR3 has 21 residues.

This chain uses TRBV27 with TRBJ2-2, with D hard to call. CDR3 length: 12 amino acids. V was pared by 3 bases and J by 5 bases, with 4 bases between. Germline CDR1 MNHEY, CDR2 SMNVEV (reference sequence). CDR3 DNA: TGTGCCAGCAGTTTTTTAACCGGGGAGCTGTTTTTT. As protein: CASSFLTGELFF.

For the CDR3, the DNA is TGTGCCAGCACCAGCGACTATCCCCTCCACTTT. Translated, it gives CASTSDYPLHF. The chain has TRBV28 and TRBJ1-6; D remains unclear. Per the germline V gene, CDR1 is MDHEN and CDR2 is SYDVKM. V was cut by 7 bases and J by 13 bases, with 11 bases left in between. The CDR3 runs 11 residues. Using reference TRBV28 and TRBJ1-6 for the parts outside the CDR3, the full variable domain is DVKVTQSSRYLVKRTGEKVFLECVQDMDHENMFWYRQDPGLGLRLIYFSYDVKMKEKGDIPEGYSVSREKKERFSLILESASTNQTSMYLCASTSDYPLHFGNGTRLTVT.

V gene TRBV6-1 combines with J gene TRBJ1-5, with 10 nucleotides matching TRBD1. V gave up 6 bases and J gave up 1 base; unmatched junction bases: 3. Per germline, CDR1 MNHNS and CDR2 SASEGT. This CDR3 has 15 amino acids. The CDR3 loop reads CASRRDRGSNQPQHF. Here the CDR3 DNA reads TGTGCCAGCAGAAGGGACAGGGGAAGCAATCAGCCCCAGCATTTT.

V usage is TRBV28 and J usage is TRBJ2-7, with 7 bases matching TRBD1. Germline V lookup: CDR1 MDHEN, CDR2 SYDVKM. This CDR3 is 15 amino acids long. With V trimmed by 7 bases and J by 3 bases, 12 bases remained unmatched. In DNA form, the CDR3 reads TGTGCCAGCACGGTCTCGACAGGGAGTCTCTACGAGCAGTACTTC. Its protein is CASTVSTGSLYEQYF.

V is TRBV18 and J is TRBJ2-1; D possibly corresponds to TRBD1 (5 bases). The CDR3 is 17 residues long. The germline CDR1 and CDR2 sequences are KGHSH and LQKENI. V was clipped by 3 bases and J by 1 base, with 16 bases between them. The CDR3 is CASSPSVVGPSYNEQFF. As DNA, the CDR3 is TGTGCCAGCTCACCGTCGGTTGTGGGGCCGTCCTACAATGAGCAGTTCTTC.

The rearrangement joins TRBV4-3 to TRBJ2-5; 15 bases map to TRBD2. V lost 3 bases to trimming and J lost 5 bases; unmatched junction nucleotides: 10. The CDR3 sequence is 18 residues long. CDR1 and CDR2 (germline): LGHNA, YSLEER. The CDR3 coding sequence is TGCGCCAGCAGCCAGCTCCTTGGACTAGCGGGGGGGCCGGAGACCCAGTACTTC. It is translated as CASSQLLGLAGGPETQYF.

The rearrangement joins TRBV7-9 to TRBJ1-4; D remains ambiguous. The germline V gene has CDR1 SEHNR and CDR2 FQNEAQ (reference sequence). Trimming shortened V by 6 bases and J by 5 bases, and 16 bases separated the two germline ends. The CDR3 length is 15 residues. Here the CDR3 reads CASRVVGGPNEKLFF. CDR3 nucleotides: TGTGCCAGCAGGGTAGTGGGAGGGCCAAATGAAAAACTGTTTTTT.

The chain links TRBV29-1 to TRBJ1-4; 11 positions agree with TRBD1. CDR1 and CDR2 (germline): SQVTM, ANQGSEA. The CDR3 runs 14 residues. Trimming took 5 bases from V and 7 from J; bases not matched to a gene: 6. The CDR3 is CSVLWTGGGEKLFF. The CDR3 coding sequence is TGCAGCGTTCTCTGGACAGGGGGCGGTGAAAAACTGTTTTTT.

This chain joins TRBV30 and TRBJ2-3; tentative D call: TRBD2 (5 bases). V lost 0 bases and J lost 7, with 11 bases in between. This CDR3 has 13 residues. CDR1 GTSNPN and CDR2 SVGIG come from the germline V gene (reference sequence). The CDR3 sequence is CAWSVAEGYTQYF. CDR3 bases: TGTGCCTGGAGTGTAGCCGAGGGTTATACGCAGTATTTT. Looking up the rest from reference TRBV30 and TRBJ2-3 gives the full variable domain: SQTIHQWPATLVQPVGSPLSLECTVEGTSNPNLYWYRQAAGRGLQLLFYSVGIGQISSEVPQNLSASRPQDRQFILSSKKLLLSDSGFYLCAWSVAEGYTQYFGPGTRLTVL.

CDR3 sequence reads: CASSGRSSYNSPLHF. CDR3 coding DNA: TGTGCCAGCAGTGGTAGGAGCTCCTATAATTCACCCCTCCACTTT. The chain carries TRBV6-1 and TRBJ1-6; D uncertain. CDR3 length equals 15 residues. Germline loops: CDR1 MNHNS, CDR2 SASEGT. The ends were cut back, 4 bases at V and 0 bases at J, with 7 bases in the middle.

The J gene is TRBJ1-1, the V gene TRBV2; D might be TRBD1 (6 bases). The CDR3 extends over 17 amino acids. V lost 7 bases and J 1 base, leaving 22 bases between the germline ends. The V gene's germline CDR1 is SNHLY and CDR2 FYNNEI. This CDR3 is CASIYGVNRDTNTEAFF. The CDR3 DNA sequence: TGTGCCAGCATTTACGGAGTAAACAGGGATACGAACACTGAAGCTTTCTTT.

The J gene is TRBJ2-1, the V gene TRBV15; 9 bases are a match to TRBD1. Germline values: CDR1 LNHNV, CDR2 YYDKDF (reference sequence). The CDR3 sequence is 14 residues long. Trimming took 1 base from V and 8 from J; bases not matched to a gene: 3. The CDR3 sequence: CATSRGQGGDEQFF. The CDR3 DNA reads TGTGCCACCAGCAGAGGACAGGGGGGGGATGAGCAGTTCTTC.